This T cell receptor (beta chain) was sequenced during a study of shared clonotypes between healthy human individuals. Comment on this clone: Its antigen is not identified.

The study, taken as a whole, reports: Donor clonotype sharing was expected to depend on sequencing depth.

The protocol was immunoSEQ multiplex PCR, while the TCRdb copy is restricted to in-frame clones and leaves out a portion. The data show under 1 million clones, about 91% seen once. Naivety among CD8 cells was defined by CD45RO negativity and positive CCR7 selection, thereby excluding terminally differentiated effector memory CD45RA+ cells. V shed 3 bases, J shed 4 bases, and the junction held 8 bases outside the gene matches. There are 16 residues in the CDR3. Germline V lookup: CDR1 SEHNR, CDR2 FQNEAQ (reference sequence). V gene TRBV7-9 combines with J gene TRBJ1-4; TRBD1 aligns across 7 bases. Sequenced: naive CD8+ T cells sorted from blood. The source is a young man in good health. This CDR3 is CASSFNRGTINEKLFF. Written as DNA, the CDR3 is TGTGCCAGCAGCTTTAACAGGGGAACGATTAATGAAAAACTGTTTTTT.